Sequencing of this T cell receptor (beta chain) was carried out in a study of blood T cell repertoires in COVID-19. Looking at the study overall: Nucleic acid was either cDNA or gDNA, and it came from T cells, B-cell-depleted T cells, or PBMCs.

In the original workflow: Cell counts per sample came from amplifying reference gene primers. Assay used: immunoSEQ multiplex PCR; TCRdb lists only in-frame clones, some missing. V and J calls and clone size come straight from that table; D and trimming were deduced from the DNA. The sample carries 130,000 to 150,000 clones, about four fifths recorded once. Within 2 weeks before study entry, exposed participants met a COVID-19 case. This CDR3 comprises 17 residues. Germline trimming cut 4 bases from V and 8 bases from J; bases unmatched to any gene: 16. The germline CDR1 and CDR2 sequences are SGHKS and YYEKEE (reference sequence). This clone came up once.

The genes are TRBV5-5 and TRBJ1-4, with TRBD1 matching over 8 bases. Sequenced: PBMCs or T cells enriched from blood (not recorded which). The receptor comes from a woman aged 45-65 years who had been exposed to COVID-19. DNA for the CDR3: TGTGCCAGCAGCCTGTCACCCAGGGGGCCGCCGGGGGAAAAACTGTTTTTT. Translating it yields CASSLSPRGPPGEKLFF. Variable domain in full (rest from reference TRBV5-5 and TRBJ1-4): DAGVTQSPTHLIKTRGQQVTLRCSPISGHKSVSWYQQVLGQGPQFIFQYYEKEERGRGNFPDRFSARQFPNYSSELNVNALLLGDSALYLCASSLSPRGPPGEKLFFGSGTQLSVL.